Listed below are T cell receptor beta chains from one sample, sequenced in a study of cytomegalovirus exposure and HLA in healthy donors. The data were produced by immunoSEQ multiplex PCR, yet TCRdb's version contains in-frame clones alone and is incomplete. The sample contains tens of thousands of clones, less than 70% of which appear only once. Sequenced sample: PBMCs. Every receptor here comes from a human donor in good health. Each CDR3 is given with its conserved first and last residue. The order of the fields is D gene, CDR3 length, J gene, clone size, V gene, CDR3 DNA, CDR3 protein. The D gene is left open where the match is weak. Some rows mark clone size as missing; the rest say once, few, many or name a class of expanded clone.

d_gene: .
len: 14
j_gene: TRBJ1-1
abundance: few
v_gene: TRBV5-4
CDR3nt: TGTGCCAGCAGCCAAGCTATAGGAGGGGCTGAAGCTTTCTTT
CDR3aa: CASSQAIGGAEAFF

d_gene: .
len: 15
j_gene: TRBJ2-7
abundance: .
v_gene: TRBV5-1
CDR3nt: TGCGCCAGCAGCCCGGAGAGGTACTTATACTACGAGCAGTACTTC
CDR3aa: CASSPERYLYYEQYF

d_gene: .
len: 16
j_gene: TRBJ1-2
abundance: .
v_gene: TRBV6-5
CDR3nt: TGTGCCAGCAGTTACTCCCCGGACACTCAAGTCTATGGCTACACCTTC
CDR3aa: CASSYSPDTQVYGYTF

d_gene: .
len: 11
j_gene: TRBJ2-7
abundance: .
v_gene: TRBV6-6
CDR3nt: TGTGCCAGCAGTTCCATCTACGAGCAGTACTTC
CDR3aa: CASSSIYEQYF

d_gene: TRBD2
len: 14
j_gene: TRBJ2-7
abundance: .
v_gene: TRBV6-4
CDR3nt: TGTGCCAGCAGTGGGGAGGGGTGGTCGTGTGAGCAGTACTTC
CDR3aa: CASSGEGWSCEQYF

d_gene: .
len: 15
j_gene: TRBJ1-1
abundance: .
v_gene: TRBV19
CDR3nt: TGTGCCAGTAGTTGGACAGATAATATGAACACTGAAGCTTTCTTT
CDR3aa: CASSWTDNMNTEAFF

d_gene: .
len: 11
j_gene: TRBJ2-1
abundance: .
v_gene: TRBV5-6
CDR3nt: TGTGCCAGCAGTTATAGCGGCGAGCAGTTCTTC
CDR3aa: CASSYSGEQFF

d_gene: TRBD1
len: 14
j_gene: TRBJ1-5
abundance: .
v_gene: TRBV5-1
CDR3nt: TGCGCCAGCAGCGGGGGGGCACAGGGGGAGCCCCAGCATTTT
CDR3aa: CASSGGAQGEPQHF

d_gene: .
len: 15
j_gene: TRBJ1-5
abundance: few
v_gene: TRBV29-1
CDR3nt: TGCAGCGTTGCCAGGGATGCCGAGGGCAATCAGCCCCAGCATTTT
CDR3aa: CSVARDAEGNQPQHF

d_gene: .
len: 13
j_gene: TRBJ2-2
abundance: .
v_gene: TRBV7-6
CDR3nt: TGTGCCAGCAGCTTAAAGCCCACCGGGGAGCTGTTTTTT
CDR3aa: CASSLKPTGELFF

d_gene: TRBD1
len: 15
j_gene: TRBJ2-1
abundance: .
v_gene: TRBV4-3
CDR3nt: TGCGCCAGCAGCGGACAGGGTAACTCCTACAATGAGCAGTTCTTC
CDR3aa: CASSGQGNSYNEQFF

d_gene: TRBD2
len: 16
j_gene: TRBJ2-2
abundance: once
v_gene: TRBV19
CDR3nt: TGTGCCAGTAGTCTAAGGACTAGCGGGGGGTTCGGGGAGCTGTTTTTT
CDR3aa: CASSLRTSGGFGELFF

d_gene: TRBD1
len: 14
j_gene: TRBJ1-2
abundance: .
v_gene: TRBV9
CDR3nt: TGTGCCAGCAGCGTCAGACAGGGTGACTATGGCTACACCTTC
CDR3aa: CASSVRQGDYGYTF

d_gene: TRBD1
len: 14
j_gene: TRBJ2-7
abundance: .
v_gene: TRBV9
CDR3nt: TGTGCCAGCAGCACCACAGGGGGCAACTACGAGCAGTACTTC
CDR3aa: CASSTTGGNYEQYF

d_gene: TRBD1
len: 15
j_gene: TRBJ1-2
abundance: .
v_gene: TRBV5-4
CDR3nt: TGTGCCAGCAGCCCTTCGACAGGGGATAACTATGGCTACACCTTC
CDR3aa: CASSPSTGDNYGYTF

d_gene: TRBD1
len: 18
j_gene: TRBJ1-3
abundance: .
v_gene: TRBV7-9
CDR3nt: TGTGCCAGCAGCTACCGCTTGACAGGGTCGTTCTCTGGAAACACCATATATTTT
CDR3aa: CASSYRLTGSFSGNTIYF

d_gene: TRBD1
len: 13
j_gene: TRBJ2-1
abundance: few
v_gene: TRBV19
CDR3nt: TGTGCCAGTATATCGACAGGGCGGTATGAGCAGTTCTTC
CDR3aa: CASISTGRYEQFF

d_gene: .
len: 13
j_gene: TRBJ1-1
abundance: once
v_gene: TRBV5-6
CDR3nt: TGTGCCAGCAGCTTGGATCCCGACACTGAAGCTTTCTTT
CDR3aa: CASSLDPDTEAFF

d_gene: TRBD1
len: 14
j_gene: TRBJ1-2
abundance: .
v_gene: TRBV2
CDR3nt: TGTGCCAGCACCGGACAGGGCAGTTCTTATGGCTACACCTTC
CDR3aa: CASTGQGSSYGYTF

d_gene: .
len: 15
j_gene: TRBJ2-2
abundance: .
v_gene: TRBV4-3
CDR3nt: TGCGCCAGCAGCCAAGATCTGAGCTACACCGGGGAGCTGTTTTTT
CDR3aa: CASSQDLSYTGELFF

d_gene: .
len: 15
j_gene: TRBJ2-4
abundance: .
v_gene: TRBV4-3
CDR3nt: TGCGCCAGCAGCCAAGATTACATGGCCAAAAACATTCAGTACTTC
CDR3aa: CASSQDYMAKNIQYF

d_gene: .
len: 15
j_gene: TRBJ2-5
abundance: once
v_gene: TRBV5-1
CDR3nt: TGCGCCAGCAGCTCGGGGGACAGACTTTGGGTGACCCAGTACTTC
CDR3aa: CASSSGDRLWVTQYF